This entry describes one T cell receptor (beta chain). Its target is unknown. Sample treatment: roughly 20 received Ad26.COV2.S at low or high dose, single or two shots; about 5 received placebo; per-sample allocation not given. All samples were drawn on day 63, counting from the first vaccine or placebo injection. An Ad26 vector was used to express Wuhan-strain SARS-CoV-2 spike as the vaccine. The data were taken from a study of Ad26.COV2.S vaccination and SARS-CoV-2 variants. As for the study in general: Intramuscular Ad26.COV2.S doses were given once or twice, 56 days apart.

Trimming cost V 4 bases and J 6 bases; bases outside gene matches: 21. CDR1 is SNHLY, CDR2 FYNNEI, per germline. The CDR3 has 20 residues. Using immunoSEQ multiplex PCR, the repertoire was profiled, and TCRdb retains in-frame clones only, with some absent. In the table there are about 350,000 clones, around 89% of which are singletons. Overall study findings and caveats: People who got the vaccine had more spike-specific TCR breadth than people who got placebo. Vaccinees and placebo recipients showed similar non-spike TCR breadth.

Here the sequenced sample was peripheral blood, taken in a trial of Ad26.COV2.S vaccine versus placebo. This sequence was found in a person between 18 and 65 years old who received the Ad26.COV2.S COVID-19 vaccine or a placebo. The V and J genes are TRBV2 and TRBJ2-2, with 9 bases identical to TRBD2. CDR3 nucleotides: TGTGCCAGCAGTGTAGCTGCCGGGTTGGGGGTAGCGGGAGAAGCCGGGGAGCTGTTTTTT. It translates to CASSVAAGLGVAGEAGELFF.